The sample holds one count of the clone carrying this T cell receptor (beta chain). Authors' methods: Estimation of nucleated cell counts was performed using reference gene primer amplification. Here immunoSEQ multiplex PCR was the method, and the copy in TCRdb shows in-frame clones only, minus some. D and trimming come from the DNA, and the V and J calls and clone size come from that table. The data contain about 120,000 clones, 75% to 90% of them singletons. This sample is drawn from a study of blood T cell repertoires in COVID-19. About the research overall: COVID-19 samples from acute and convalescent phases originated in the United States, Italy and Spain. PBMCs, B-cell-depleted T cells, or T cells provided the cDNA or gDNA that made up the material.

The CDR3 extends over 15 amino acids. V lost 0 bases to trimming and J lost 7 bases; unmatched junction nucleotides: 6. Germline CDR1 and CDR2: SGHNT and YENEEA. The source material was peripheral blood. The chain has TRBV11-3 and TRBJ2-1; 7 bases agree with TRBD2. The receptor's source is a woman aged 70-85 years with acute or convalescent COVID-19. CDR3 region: CASSLEVGGWNEQFF. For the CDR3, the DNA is TGTGCCAGCAGCTTAGAAGTGGGAGGGTGGAATGAGCAGTTCTTC.